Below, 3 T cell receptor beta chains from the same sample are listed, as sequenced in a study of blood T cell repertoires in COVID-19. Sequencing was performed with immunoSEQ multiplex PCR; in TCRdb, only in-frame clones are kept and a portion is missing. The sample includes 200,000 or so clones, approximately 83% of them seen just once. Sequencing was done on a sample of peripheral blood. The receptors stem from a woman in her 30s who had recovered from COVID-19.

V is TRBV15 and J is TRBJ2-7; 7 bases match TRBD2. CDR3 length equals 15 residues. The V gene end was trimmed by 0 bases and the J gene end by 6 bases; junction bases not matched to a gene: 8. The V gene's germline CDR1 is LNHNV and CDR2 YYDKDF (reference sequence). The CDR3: CATSRDGRAYGEQYF. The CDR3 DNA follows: TGTGCCACCAGCAGAGATGGGAGGGCCTACGGCGAGCAGTACTTC.

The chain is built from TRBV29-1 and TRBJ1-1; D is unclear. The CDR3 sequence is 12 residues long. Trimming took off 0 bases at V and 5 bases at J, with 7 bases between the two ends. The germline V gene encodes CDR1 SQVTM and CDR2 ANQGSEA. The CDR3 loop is CSVEDGGTEAFF. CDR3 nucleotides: TGCAGCGTTGAAGATGGAGGGACTGAAGCTTTCTTT.

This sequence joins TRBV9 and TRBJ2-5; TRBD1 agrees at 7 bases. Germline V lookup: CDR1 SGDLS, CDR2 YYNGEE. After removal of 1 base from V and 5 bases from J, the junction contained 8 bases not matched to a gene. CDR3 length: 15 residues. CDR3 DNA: TGTGCCAGCAGCGTACAGGGGGTTGGGACGGAGACCCAGTACTTC. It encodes CASSVQGVGTETQYF. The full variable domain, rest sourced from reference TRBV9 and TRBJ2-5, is DSGVTQTPKHLITATGQRVTLRCSPRSGDLSVYWYQQSLDQGLQFLIQYYNGEERAKGNILERFSAQQFPDLHSELNLSSLELGDSALYFCASSVQGVGTETQYFGPGTRLLVL.